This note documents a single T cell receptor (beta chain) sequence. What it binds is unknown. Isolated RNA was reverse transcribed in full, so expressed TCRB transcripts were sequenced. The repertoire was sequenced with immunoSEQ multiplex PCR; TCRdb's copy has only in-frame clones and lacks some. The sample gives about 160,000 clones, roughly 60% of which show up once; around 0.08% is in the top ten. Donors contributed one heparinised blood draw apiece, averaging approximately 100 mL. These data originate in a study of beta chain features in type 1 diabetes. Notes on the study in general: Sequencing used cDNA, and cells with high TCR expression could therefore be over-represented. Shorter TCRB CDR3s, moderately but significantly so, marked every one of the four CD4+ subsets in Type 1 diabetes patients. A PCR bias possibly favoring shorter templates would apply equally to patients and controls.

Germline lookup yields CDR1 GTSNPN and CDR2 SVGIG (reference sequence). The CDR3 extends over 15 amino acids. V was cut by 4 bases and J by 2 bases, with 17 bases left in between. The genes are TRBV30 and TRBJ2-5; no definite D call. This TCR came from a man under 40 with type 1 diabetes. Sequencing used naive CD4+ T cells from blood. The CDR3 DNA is TGTGCCTGGACCCCGCCGGACCGACTTCAAGAGACCCAGTACTTC. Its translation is CAWTPPDRLQETQYF.